This T cell receptor (beta chain) was retrieved from a study of blood T cell repertoires in COVID-19. Across the whole study: In each case, the material was cDNA or gDNA derived from T cells, B-cell-depleted T cells, or PBMCs.

This CDR3 is 17 amino acids long. With 1 base clipped from V and 8 bases from J, the junction kept 16 bases outside the gene matches. CDR1 and CDR2 from the germline V gene are MGHRA and YSYEKL. At least ten counts were recorded for this clone. Produced via immunoSEQ multiplex PCR; TCRdb's table is partial and in-frame only. The sample lists 120,000 or so clones, 79% occurring once. The sequenced sample was peripheral blood. The receptor comes from a middle-aged man with active or convalescent COVID-19. The V gene is TRBV4-1, the J gene TRBJ1-2; TRBD1 matches at 7 bases. For the CDR3, the DNA is TGCGCCAGCAGCCAAGCCGTGGGTAGGGGGCGGTCGGAAGGCTACACCTTC. Translating it yields CASSQAVGRGRSEGYTF.